This T cell receptor beta chain comes out of a study of blood T cell repertoires in COVID-19. Whole-study context: From the United States, Italy and Spain came samples of acute and convalescent COVID-19. PBMCs, B-cell-depleted T cells, or T cells were the source of the cDNA or gDNA that made up the material.

Study processing details: For nucleated cells, counts were estimated from reference gene primer amplification. Clones were sequenced by immunoSEQ multiplex PCR, and TCRdb holds only the in-frame ones, with some missing. The V and J calls and the clone size are those of that table, but D and trimming were determined from the DNA. The top ten hold approximately 10% of the sample, which has around 220,000 clones, approximately 90% seen once. From germline, CDR1 is MNHNY and CDR2 SVGAGI (reference sequence). V lost 10 bases, J lost 1 base, and 19 bases lay in between. The CDR3 covers 15 residues. Seattle participants joined during active infection and were tracked over time.

This sequence joins TRBV6-6 and TRBJ1-1; no firm D call. The sample comprised peripheral blood. The TCR originated in a woman aged 45-60 years with COVID-19, enrolled during active disease. CDR3 DNA sequence: TGTGCCACCCTCGGCTCGGGGAGAACGAACACTGAAGCTTTCTTT. The encoded protein is CATLGSGRTNTEAFF.